One and the same sample provided the 26 T cell receptor beta chains below, sequenced in a study of T-cell memory formation after mild COVID-19. TCRdb processed the 5' RACE reads anew with MiXCR; each CDR3 protein has one entry. The sample lists 250,000 or so distinct CDR3 sequences; roughly 17% were seen once. Sequencing input: PBMCs or a T cell subset sorted from them (not recorded which). Receptor source: a man aged 18 to 30 who had mild COVID-19 (a few samples of this study predate the infection). Cell type and time point are not known.

V usage is TRBV9 and J usage is TRBJ2-3; TRBD2 agrees at 11 bases. CDR3 length: 18 residues. The germline CDR1 and CDR2 sequences are SGDLS and YYNGEE. Trimming took 4 bases from V and 6 from J; bases not matched to a gene: 16. CDR3 sequence reads: CASSTRSWIAGGLDTQYF. For the CDR3, the DNA is TGTGCCAGCAGCACCCGTAGCTGGATAGCGGGGGGGCTTGATACGCAGTATTTT.

This clonotype turned up a few times. This chain joins TRBV20-1 and TRBJ2-3, with 8 nucleotides matching TRBD1. V dropped 0 bases and J dropped 6; count of bases not matched to a gene: 11. The V gene's germline CDR1 is DFQATT and CDR2 SNEGSKA (reference sequence). The CDR3 is made up of 16 amino acids. In DNA, the CDR3 is TGCAGTGCTAGAGATTACCAGGGGGCATCATCCGATACGCAGTATTTT. Its protein product is CSARDYQGASSDTQYF.

This clonotype was seen only a few times. The chain is built from TRBV6-2 or TRBV6-3 and TRBJ1-2; D ambiguous. V lost 0 bases and J lost 4, with 6 bases in between. The CDR3 length is 13 residues. The germline CDR1 and CDR2 sequences are MNHEY and SVGEGT. CDR3 protein: CASSYSDRYGYTF. In DNA, the CDR3 is TGTGCCAGCAGTTACTCGGACCGCTATGGCTACACCTTC.

This clonotype came up a few times. The chain has TRBV6-5 and TRBJ2-2; D ambiguous. The CDR3 totals 14 residues. The germline V and J ends were trimmed by 10 bases and 0 bases, with 12 bases remaining between them. The germline V gene encodes CDR1 MNHEY and CDR2 SVGAGI. The CDR3 bases are TGTGCCACTAGGGATATTTCGAACACCGGGGAGCTGTTTTTT. Amino acids: CATRDISNTGELFF.

This clonotype was counted a few times. The chain carries TRBV12-5 and TRBJ2-1; no clear D. Germline V gene sequence: CDR1 LGHNT, CDR2 FRNRAP. The CDR3 is 12 residues long. With 5 bases removed from V and 9 bases from J, the gap between germline ends came to 11 bases. CDR3 in amino acids: CASGLSWGEQFF. The CDR3, as DNA: TGTGCTAGTGGTCTGAGTTGGGGTGAGCAGTTCTTC.

The J gene is TRBJ2-2, the V gene TRBV11-2; D might be TRBD1 (5 bases). This CDR3 has 19 amino acids. CDR1 is SGHAT and CDR2 is FQNNGV in the germline V gene. V was trimmed by 1 base and J by 1 base, leaving 19 bases between them. The CDR3: CASSLVLRSGQGNTGELFF. CDR3 sequence (DNA): TGTGCCAGCAGCTTAGTCTTGAGGTCGGGCCAGGGGAACACCGGGGAGCTGTTTTTT.

There are a few counts of this clonotype. The V and J genes are TRBV18 and TRBJ1-2; TRBD1 matches 10 bases. The CDR3 is 15 residues long. The V and J ends lost 6 bases and 5 bases, in that order; junction bases with no gene match: 9. Germline loops: CDR1 KGHSH, CDR2 LQKENI. Here the CDR3 reads CASSLDRGMDYGYTF. DNA for the CDR3: TGTGCCAGCTCGCTGGACAGGGGGATGGATTATGGCTACACCTTC.

This rearrangement joins TRBV20-1 to TRBJ2-7; TRBD1 matches 7 bases. Germline CDR1 reads DFQATT; CDR2 reads SNEGSKA (reference sequence). Trimming cost V 6 bases and J 3 bases; bases outside gene matches: 5. The CDR3 sequence is 12 residues long. The CDR3, as DNA: TGCAGTGCCCCGGGACAGTACTACGAGCAGTACGTC. Its translation is CSAPGQYYEQYV.

This clonotype was counted only a few times. The chain joins TRBV4-2 to TRBJ1-5; possible D gene TRBD1, 5 bases. Trimming shortened V by 4 bases and J by 3 bases, and 16 bases separated the two germline ends. Germline values: CDR1 LGHNA, CDR2 YNFKEQ. The CDR3 is 16 residues long. CDR3 amino acids: CASSRTVAGYNQPQHF. DNA for the CDR3: TGTGCCAGCAGCCGGACCGTGGCAGGGTACAATCAGCCCCAGCATTTT.

This clonotype was found a few times. The chain combines TRBV6-5 with TRBJ2-1; D may be TRBD1 (6 bases). Trimming removed 5 bases from V and 6 bases from J, with 14 bases in between. Germline V lookup: CDR1 MNHEY, CDR2 SVGAGI. The CDR3 spans 14 residues. The CDR3 nucleotides are TGTGCCAGCAGTACCCACGGACAGTCCAATGAGCAGTTCTTC. It specifies CASSTHGQSNEQFF.

This clonotype was recorded a few times. CDR3 nucleotides: TGCGCCAGCAGCGACCCCCAGGGGGGTAATGAAAAACTGTTTTTT. Its protein product is CASSDPQGGNEKLFF. This chain joins TRBV5-1 and TRBJ1-4, with 7 bases that match TRBD1. Per germline, CDR1 SGHRS and CDR2 YFSETQ. Trimming removed 4 bases from V and 4 bases from J; junction bases left unmatched: 7. The CDR3 length is 15 residues.

The chain employs TRBV6-6 and TRBJ2-3; 9 positions match TRBD1. V gave up 6 bases and J gave up 2 bases; unmatched junction bases: 6. The germline CDR1 and CDR2 sequences are MNHNY and SVGAGI (reference sequence). CDR3 length: 15 residues. The chain's CDR3 is CASRPGQGHTDTQYF. For the CDR3, the DNA is TGTGCCAGCAGGCCGGGACAGGGCCACACAGATACGCAGTATTTT.

This clonotype was seen a single time. The chain links TRBV6-2 or TRBV6-3 to TRBJ1-2; D is perhaps TRBD1 (5 bases). The germline V and J ends were trimmed by 2 bases and 7 bases, with 11 bases remaining between them. This CDR3 has 13 amino acids. Germline V gene sequence: CDR1 MNHEY, CDR2 SVGEGT. The CDR3 loop reads CASSYPDTTGYTF. The CDR3 DNA follows: TGTGCCAGCAGTTACCCGGACACAACTGGCTACACCTTC.

This clonotype has a count of ten or more. V and J are TRBV10-3 and TRBJ2-7, with 11 bases aligning to TRBD1. Per germline, CDR1 ENHRY and CDR2 SYGVKD. The junction had 4 bases not matched to a gene; V was cut back by 4 bases and J by 5 bases. The CDR3 is made up of 14 amino acids. CDR3 sequence: CAISGGQGANEQYV. The CDR3, as DNA: TGTGCCATCAGTGGAGGACAGGGGGCAAACGAGCAGTACGTC.

This clonotype was counted between two and nine times. The chain has TRBV7-9 and TRBJ2-7; D possibly matches TRBD1 or TRBD2 (5 bases each). V was cut by 5 bases and J by 3 bases, with 23 bases left in between. The CDR3 length is 17 residues. The germline gives CDR1 SEHNR, CDR2 FQNEAQ (reference sequence). The CDR3 here is CASSRRVGVTPLYEQYF. CDR3 DNA sequence: TGTGCCAGCAGCCGCCGGGTGGGGGTCACCCCTCTCTACGAGCAGTACTTC.

At least ten counts were recorded for this clonotype. V usage is TRBV20-1 and J usage is TRBJ2-6; no clear D. CDR1 is DFQATT and CDR2 is SNEGSKA in the germline V gene (reference sequence). The length of the CDR3 is 13 residues. V gave up 2 bases and J gave up 0 bases, with 2 bases separating them. CDR3 region: CSARRSGANVLTF. CDR3 bases: TGCAGTGCTAGACGCTCTGGGGCCAACGTCCTGACTTTC.

The chain links TRBV20-1 to TRBJ2-5; D is possibly TRBD1 or TRBD2 (6 bases each). Trimming took off 4 bases at V and 3 bases at J, with 15 bases between the two ends. The V gene's germline CDR1 is DFQATT and CDR2 SNEGSKA (reference sequence). The CDR3 is 14 amino acids. The DNA of the CDR3 is TGCAGTGCTACACCTACGGGGGCAAAAGAGACCCAGTACTTC. Translating gives CSATPTGAKETQYF.

The chain employs TRBV7-2 and TRBJ2-7; 8 bases are a match to TRBD2. Germline trimming cut 10 bases from V and 2 bases from J; bases unmatched to any gene: 10. The length of the CDR3 is 14 residues. Germline V lookup: CDR1 SGHTA, CDR2 FQGNSA. CDR3 sequence (DNA): TGTGCCACCCGGGGGGGTCTTTACCCCTACGAGCAGTACTTC. Encoded protein: CATRGGLYPYEQYF.

V gene TRBV4-3 combines with J gene TRBJ2-3, with D possibly being TRBD2 (5 bases). This CDR3 spans 18 amino acids. The germline CDR1 and CDR2 sequences are LGHNA and YSLEER. Trimming pared 1 base from V and 2 bases from J, leaving 19 bases between. CDR3 nucleotide sequence: TGCGCCAGCAGCCAAGGTTTCGGACTTGGGATGGTCACAGATACGCAGTATTTT. Translating it yields CASSQGFGLGMVTDTQYF.

The chain combines TRBV4-1 with TRBJ1-1; no firm D call. Trimming removed 1 base from V and 5 bases from J, with 11 bases in between. Germline values: CDR1 MGHRA, CDR2 YSYEKL. The CDR3 length is 14 residues. CDR3 bases: TGCGCCAGCAGCCAAGCGGGGTCGGGGACTGAAGCTTTCTTT. This codes for CASSQAGSGTEAFF.

The sample holds a few counts of this clonotype. CDR3 in DNA: TGTGCCAGCAGCTTAAGTGGTAGCAGCTCCTACAATGAGCAGTTCTTC. Protein product: CASSLSGSSSYNEQFF. The chain joins TRBV7-3 to TRBJ2-1; D not certain. Germline CDR1 reads SGHTA; CDR2 reads FQGTGA. The CDR3 consists of 16 residues. With 1 base removed from V and 0 bases from J, the gap between germline ends came to 10 bases.

The chain joins TRBV6-2 or TRBV6-3 to TRBJ2-2, with 8 bases matching TRBD1. Germline V gives CDR1 MNHEY, CDR2 SVGEGT. The length of the CDR3 is 15 residues. Losses at the gene ends were 2 bases for V and 3 bases for J; bases not matched to a gene: 2. The chain's CDR3 is CASSYDRGYTGELFF. CDR3 DNA sequence: TGTGCCAGCAGTTACGACAGGGGATACACCGGGGAGCTGTTTTTT.

This chain joins TRBV28 and TRBJ1-6; D not resolved. Germline V gene lookup returns CDR1 MDHEN and CDR2 SYDVKM. Trimming shortened V by 2 bases and J by 7 bases, and 15 bases separated the two germline ends. The CDR3 runs 16 residues. The DNA for the CDR3 is TGTGCCAGCAGTTTAGTCGGAAACACGCGGAATTCACCCCTCCACTTT. This codes for CASSLVGNTRNSPLHF.

This clonotype has just a few counts. The chain uses TRBV12-3 or TRBV12-4 and TRBJ2-2; 9 bases fit TRBD1. The CDR3 totals 19 residues. V lost 3 bases to trimming and J lost 3 bases; unmatched junction nucleotides: 14. CDR3: CASSFTYDHRGLDTGELFF. The CDR3 coding sequence is TGTGCCAGCAGTTTTACGTATGATCACAGGGGGCTCGACACCGGGGAGCTGTTTTTT.

The CDR3 spells CASSPRRSSPNTDTQYF. The CDR3 DNA sequence: TGTGCCAGCAGCCCCCGCAGGTCCTCTCCTAACACAGATACGCAGTATTTT. The J gene is TRBJ2-3, the V gene TRBV9; no firm D call. V was clipped by 4 bases and J by 2 bases, with 20 bases between them. The CDR3 has 17 amino acids. CDR1 is SGDLS, CDR2 YYNGEE, per germline.

This chain connects TRBV6-5 to TRBJ1-2, with D possibly being TRBD1 (5 bases). In germline, CDR1 is MNHEY, CDR2 SVGAGI. Trimming took off 6 bases at V and 4 bases at J, with 15 bases between the two ends. The CDR3 extends over 14 amino acids. CDR3 coding DNA: TGTGCCAGCAGACCCGGAGGGGTCGGCTATGGCTACACCTTC. It yields the protein CASRPGGVGYGYTF.